These 20 T cell receptor beta chains came from one sample sequenced in a study of blood T cells in healthy people across ages. A second PCR of about 7 to 12 cycles used a sample-barcoded 5' primer and a J-beta primer mix. Each CDR3 protein is one row after TCRdb ran MiXCR on the 5' RACE reads. The table records 550,000 to 600,000 distinct CDR3 sequences, roughly a quarter of them present only once. Sequencing was done on a sample of blood. The receptors were gathered from a woman aged 70 to 79 in good health.

This rearrangement joins TRBV12-3 or TRBV12-4 to TRBJ1-1, with D perhaps TRBD1 (6 bases). The CDR3 totals 15 residues. V shed 5 bases and J shed 0 bases, with 13 bases lying between them. The CDR3 DNA reads as TGTGCCAGCAGTAACCGGGACACAATGAACACTGAAGCTTTCTTT. Its translation is CASSNRDTMNTEAFF.

CDR3 sequence reads: CARTSYRDSGYEQYF. The DNA of the CDR3 is TGTGCCAGAACGTCCTACCGGGACTCCGGCTACGAGCAGTACTTC. The chain joins TRBV2 to TRBJ2-7; perhaps TRBD2 as D (6 bases). Between the trimmed V and J ends, which lost 9 bases and 3 bases, there was a span of 21 bases. Germline V lookup: CDR1 SNHLY, CDR2 FYNNEI. This CDR3 contains 15 residues.

The CDR3 nucleotides are TGCAGTGCTAGCCACCTGAAGACAGGGGGCAATGAGCAGTTCTTC. Amino acid sequence: CSASHLKTGGNEQFF. The V gene is TRBV20-1, the J gene TRBJ2-1; 9 nucleotides match TRBD1. Losses at the gene ends were 3 bases for V and 6 bases for J; bases not matched to a gene: 9. The CDR3 consists of 15 residues. CDR1 and CDR2 from the germline V gene are DFQATT and SNEGSKA (reference sequence).

The table lists this clonotype with many counts. This chain uses TRBV18 with TRBJ2-1, with unresolved D. The V gene's germline CDR1 is KGHSH and CDR2 LQKENI. Trimming took 6 bases from V and 2 from J, leaving 11 bases between them. This CDR3 is 14 amino acids long. The CDR3 spells CASSRPRTYNEQFF. The CDR3 coding sequence is TGTGCCAGCTCGCGCCCCCGGACCTACAATGAGCAGTTCTTC. Combining the CDR3 with reference TRBV18 and TRBJ2-1 gives the whole variable domain NAGVMQNPRHLVRRRGQEARLRCSPMKGHSHVYWYRQLPEEGLKFMVYLQKENIIDESGMPKERFSAEFPKEGPSILRIQQVVRGDSAAYFCASSRPRTYNEQFFGPGTRLTVL.

CDR3 sequence (DNA): TGTGCCAGCACCCTATCACATCCCTACAATGAGCAGTTCTTC. This encodes CASTLSHPYNEQFF. V gene TRBV12-3 or TRBV12-4 combines with J gene TRBJ2-1; D call uncertain. Trimming stripped 7 bases from V and 2 bases from J, with 12 bases between. The CDR3 totals 14 residues.

The chain employs TRBV5-1 and TRBJ2-1; D is undetermined. From germline, CDR1 is SGHRS and CDR2 YFSETQ. The CDR3 covers 16 residues. V lost 1 base to trimming and J lost 5 bases, with 16 bases between them. CDR3 residues: CASSLIAAKTNNEQFF. The CDR3 DNA sequence: TGCGCCAGCAGCTTGATTGCAGCCAAAACGAACAATGAGCAGTTCTTC.

The rearrangement joins TRBV15 to TRBJ1-1; D is unresolved. Per the germline V gene, CDR1 is LNHNV and CDR2 is YYDKDF (reference sequence). V lost 0 bases to trimming and J lost 4 bases, with 18 bases between them. The CDR3 is made up of 17 amino acids. CDR3 in DNA: TGTGCCACCAGCAGAGATCTGGCACGGGGTAAAGGCACTGAAGCTTTCTTT. Translating it yields CATSRDLARGKGTEAFF.

This clonotype was observed a handful of times. The chain employs TRBV5-1 and TRBJ2-7, with D unclear. This CDR3 has 16 residues. Trimming took 0 bases from V and 3 from J, leaving 16 bases between them. Germline V gene lookup returns CDR1 SGHRS and CDR2 YFSETQ. In DNA, the CDR3 is TGCGCCAGCAGCTTGGTGGCAGCTCAGATTAACTACGAGCAGTACTTC. It encodes CASSLVAAQINYEQYF.

V gene TRBV29-1 combines with J gene TRBJ2-7, with D perhaps TRBD1 (5 bases). The V end was cut by 6 bases, the J end by 3 bases, with 21 bases between. CDR1 and CDR2 (germline): SQVTM, ANQGSEA. This CDR3 comprises 15 residues. The CDR3 region is CSVLRLAGRVYEQYF. The CDR3 DNA sequence: TGCAGCGTGCTACGACTGGCAGGGCGAGTCTACGAGCAGTACTTC.

The chain employs TRBV11-3 and TRBJ1-2, with D tentatively TRBD1 (5 bases). Germline CDR1 and CDR2: SGHNT and YENEEA. The CDR3 totals 15 residues. Trimming removed 5 bases at V and 3 bases at J, with 16 bases between. CDR3 nucleotide sequence: TGTGCCAGCAGCCACCCATTGGGGGAACACTATGGCTACACCTTC. Amino acid sequence: CASSHPLGEHYGYTF.

The chain carries TRBV27 and TRBJ2-7; 9 bases map to TRBD1. The germline gives CDR1 MNHEY, CDR2 SMNVEV (reference sequence). The V and J ends lost 8 bases and 1 base, in that order; junction bases with no gene match: 9. The CDR3 sequence is 15 residues long. CDR3 sequence: CASLTGGVGSYEQYF. CDR3 DNA: TGTGCCAGCCTAACAGGGGGCGTGGGTTCCTACGAGCAGTACTTC.

The gene calls are TRBV6-6 and TRBJ1-1, with D uncertain. Germline assignment: CDR1 MNHNY and CDR2 SVGAGI (reference sequence). Trimming shortened V by 2 bases and J by 6 bases, and 7 bases separated the two germline ends. The CDR3 extends over 12 amino acids. The CDR3 loop is CASSYDRPEAFF. The CDR3 DNA reads TGTGCCAGCAGTTACGACCGCCCTGAAGCTTTCTTT.

V and J are TRBV6-1 and TRBJ1-2; 8 bases agree with TRBD1. The CDR3 has 13 amino acids. Germline V lookup: CDR1 MNHNS, CDR2 SASEGT. With 0 bases clipped from V and 14 bases from J, the junction kept 8 bases outside the gene matches. CDR3 sequence: CASSEANRGVETF. The CDR3 DNA reads as TGTGCCAGCAGTGAAGCTAACAGGGGGGTAGAGACCTTC.

This clonotype was picked up a small number of times. The chain employs TRBV4-3 and TRBJ1-1, with D unclear. The ends were cut back, 0 bases at V and 3 bases at J, with 11 bases in the middle. The CDR3 loop spans 15 amino acids. CDR1 and CDR2 (germline): LGHNA, YSLEER. The CDR3 protein is CASSQEGQMDTEAFF. CDR3 DNA sequence: TGCGCCAGCAGCCAAGAGGGCCAGATGGACACTGAAGCTTTCTTT.

The CDR3 DNA reads as TGTGCCAGTAGACGACAGGGGGCAGACACCGGGGAGCTGTTTTTT. It yields the protein CASRRQGADTGELFF. This chain connects TRBV19 to TRBJ2-2, with 10 positions matching TRBD1. Germline CDR1 LNHDA, CDR2 SQIVND (reference sequence). The ends lost 6 bases at V and 3 bases at J; junction bases unmatched: 4. The CDR3 totals 15 residues.

This clonotype was detected many times. Relative to the germline gene, one junction end is altered; a read error may explain this. V usage is TRBV5-1 and J usage is TRBJ1-1, with D tentatively TRBD1 (5 bases). Germline V CDR1 and CDR2: SGHRS, YFSETQ. CDR3 length: 13 amino acids. The CDR3, as DNA: TGTGCCAGCAGCTTAGAGGGGAGCACTGAAGCTTTCTTT. Its translation is CASSLEGSTEAFF.

There are a few counts of this clonotype. This rearrangement joins TRBV29-1 to TRBJ2-5; TRBD2 aligns across 12 bases. Germline assignment: CDR1 SQVTM and CDR2 ANQGSEA. V gave up 5 bases and J gave up 5 bases; unmatched junction bases: 3. The CDR3 spans 13 residues. For the CDR3, the DNA is TGCAGCGTTTCCGGACTAGCGGGGGAGACCCAGTACTTC. This sequence encodes CSVSGLAGETQYF. The variable domain in full, with the rest retrieved from reference TRBV29-1 and TRBJ2-5, is SAVISQKPSRDICQRGTSLTIQCQVDSQVTMMFWYRQQPGQSLTLIATANQGSEATYESGFVIDKFPISRPNLTFSTLTVSNMSPEDSSIYLCSVSGLAGETQYFGPGTRLLVL.

This clonotype has more than one count but fewer than ten. The gene calls are TRBV12-5 and TRBJ2-5; unclear D gene. Germline V gene lookup returns CDR1 LGHNT and CDR2 FRNRAP. There are 13 residues in the CDR3. Between the trimmed V and J ends, which lost 6 bases and 7 bases, there was a span of 15 bases. In DNA form, the CDR3 reads TGTGCTAGTGGACCGGACGGTCCGGGGACCCAGTACTTC. Protein: CASGPDGPGTQYF.

A few counts support this clonotype. The CDR3 loop is CASRGPYQETQYF. The CDR3 DNA reads as TGTGCCAGCAGAGGACCCTACCAAGAGACCCAGTACTTC. The rearrangement joins TRBV12-3 or TRBV12-4 to TRBJ2-5; no firm D call. V was clipped by 6 bases and J by 0 bases, with 8 bases between them. The CDR3 sequence is 13 residues long.

This clonotype has a handful of counts. The chain has TRBV28 and TRBJ1-2; perhaps TRBD1 as D (5 bases). Germline CDR1 and CDR2: MDHEN and SYDVKM. V gave up 1 base and J gave up 8 bases, with 14 bases separating them. CDR3 size: 14 residues. CDR3 coding DNA: TGTGCCAGCAGTTTATTAATGGGAGGGACGGGCTACACCTTC. Protein: CASSLLMGGTGYTF.